This paragraph covers one T cell receptor (beta chain) sequence. The data derive from a study of OX40 agonist ivuxolimab in advanced cancers. The assay was immunoSEQ multiplex PCR, and TCRdb's table has in-frame clones only and misses some. The table lists fewer than 50,000 clones, 90% to 95% of them singletons. In germline, CDR1 is SEHNR, CDR2 FQNEAQ (reference sequence). The ends were cut back, 8 bases at V and 1 base at J, with 8 bases in the middle. The CDR3 totals 12 residues. The sequence was collected from an adult with an advanced solid tumor such as melanoma, head and neck, liver or kidney cancer. The sequencing here drew on CD4+ or CD8+ T cells sorted from blood, taken in a trial of the OX40 agonist ivuxolimab. The rearrangement joins TRBV7-9 to TRBJ1-1, with D uncertain. CDR3 coding DNA: TGTGCCAGCGGAAGGCAGAACACTGAAGCTTTCTTT. Protein sequence: CASGRQNTEAFF.